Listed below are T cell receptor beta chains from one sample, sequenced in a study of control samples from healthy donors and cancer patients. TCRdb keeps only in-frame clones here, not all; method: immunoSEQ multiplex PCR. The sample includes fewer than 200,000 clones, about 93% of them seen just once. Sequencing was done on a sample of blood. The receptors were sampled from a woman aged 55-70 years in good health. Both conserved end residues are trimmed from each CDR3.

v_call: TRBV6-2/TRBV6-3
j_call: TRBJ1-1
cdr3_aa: ASSYGWNSNTEAF

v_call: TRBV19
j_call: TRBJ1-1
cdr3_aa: ASNEVGGRAF

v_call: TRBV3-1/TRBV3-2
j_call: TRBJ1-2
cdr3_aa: ASSQSQGGYGYT

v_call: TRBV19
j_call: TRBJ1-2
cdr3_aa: ASKDPSHSRYGYT

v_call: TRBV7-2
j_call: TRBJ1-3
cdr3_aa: ASSLTGYGNTIY

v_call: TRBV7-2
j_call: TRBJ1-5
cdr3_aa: ASSWVPNSNQPQH

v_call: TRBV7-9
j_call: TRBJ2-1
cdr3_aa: ASSVVGPNEQF

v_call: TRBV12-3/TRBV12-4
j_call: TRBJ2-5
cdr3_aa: ASSPDEETQY

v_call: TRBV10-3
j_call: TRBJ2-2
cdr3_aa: AISEFGTGELF

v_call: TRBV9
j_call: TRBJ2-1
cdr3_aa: ASSSQGLSYNEQF

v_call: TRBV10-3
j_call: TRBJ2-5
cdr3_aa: AIRSGGNQETQY

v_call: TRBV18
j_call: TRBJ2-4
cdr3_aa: ASSPGEGTKNIQY

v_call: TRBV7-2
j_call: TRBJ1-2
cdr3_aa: ASSLSATGINYGYT

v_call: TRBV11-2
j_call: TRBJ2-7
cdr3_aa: ASSLGTFPVEQY

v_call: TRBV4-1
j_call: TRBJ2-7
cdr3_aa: ASSQPTGSYEQY

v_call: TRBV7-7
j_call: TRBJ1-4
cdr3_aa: ASSLDPLSTNEKLF

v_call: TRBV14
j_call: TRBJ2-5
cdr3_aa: ASSQDRGTVN

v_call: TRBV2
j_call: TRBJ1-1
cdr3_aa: ASGLYLNTEAF

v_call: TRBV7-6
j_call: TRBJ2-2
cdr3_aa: ASSSRRTLPGELF

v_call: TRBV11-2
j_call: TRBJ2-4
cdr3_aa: ASSFNPQGDIQY

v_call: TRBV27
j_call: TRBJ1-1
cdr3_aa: ASRPDWVNTEAF

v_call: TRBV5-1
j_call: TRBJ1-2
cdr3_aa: ASSLGGTGRQYGYT

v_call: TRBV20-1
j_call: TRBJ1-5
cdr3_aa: SASGIFPDNQPQH

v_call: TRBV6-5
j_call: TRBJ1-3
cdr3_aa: ASSSLPSPGNTIY

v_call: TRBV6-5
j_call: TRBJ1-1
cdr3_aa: ASRRDTAEAF

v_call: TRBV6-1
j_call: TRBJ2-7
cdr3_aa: ASSEEGGTGLTYEQY

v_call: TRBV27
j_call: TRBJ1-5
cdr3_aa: ASTPRWASNQPQH

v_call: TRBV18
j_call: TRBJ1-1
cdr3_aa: ASSPEGRAEAF

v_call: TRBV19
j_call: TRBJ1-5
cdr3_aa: ASSPTGGNQPQH

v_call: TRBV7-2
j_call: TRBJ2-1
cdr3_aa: ASSLKGTGTYNEQF

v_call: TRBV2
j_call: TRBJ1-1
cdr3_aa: ASSETRGGPNTEAF

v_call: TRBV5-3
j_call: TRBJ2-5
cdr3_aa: ARSFPRRGGGHNVETQY

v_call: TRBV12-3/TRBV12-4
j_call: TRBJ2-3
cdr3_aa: ASSLGGMGQY

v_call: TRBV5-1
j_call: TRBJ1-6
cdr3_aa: ASSWGTEPYSPLH

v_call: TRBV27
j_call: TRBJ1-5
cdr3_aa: ASSLPGTNQPQH

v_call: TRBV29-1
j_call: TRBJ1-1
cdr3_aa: SVAGGGRNTEAF

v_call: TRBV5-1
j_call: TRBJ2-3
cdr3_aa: ASSLSGTDTQY

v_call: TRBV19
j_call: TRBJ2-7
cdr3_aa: ASSIVGSSYEQY

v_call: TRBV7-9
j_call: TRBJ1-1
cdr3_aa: ASNRNPRVRDTEAF

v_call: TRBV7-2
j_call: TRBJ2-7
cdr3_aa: ASSGGGAPYEQY

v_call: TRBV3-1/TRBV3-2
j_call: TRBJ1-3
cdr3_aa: ASSQGTGTRLGNTIY

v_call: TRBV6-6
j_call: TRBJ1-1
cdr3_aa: ASRNRQGRTEAF

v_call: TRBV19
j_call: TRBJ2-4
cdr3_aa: ASSRQGAKNIQY

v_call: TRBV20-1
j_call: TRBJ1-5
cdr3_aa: SATDREQPQH

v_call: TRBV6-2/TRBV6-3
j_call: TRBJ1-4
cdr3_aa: ASSYATSGTGNEKLF

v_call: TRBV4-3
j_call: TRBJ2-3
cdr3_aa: ASSQGGGEDTQY

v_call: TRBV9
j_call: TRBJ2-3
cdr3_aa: ASSARAGTTDTQY

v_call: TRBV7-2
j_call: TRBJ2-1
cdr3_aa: ASSPQPGLAGIHNEQF